Listed below are T cell receptor beta chains from one sample, sequenced in a study of siplizumab effects on memory and regulatory T cells. Sequencing was performed with immunoSEQ multiplex PCR; in TCRdb, only in-frame clones are kept and a portion is missing. The data show fewer than 120,000 clones, roughly 92% seen once. Source material: CD4+ T cells sorted from blood. These receptors were obtained from a human donor in good health. The CDR3 runs from the conserved cysteine through the conserved F or W.

v_gene	j_gene	CDR3aa
TRBV13	TRBJ2-1	CASSLGGEQFF
TRBV6-1	TRBJ1-5	CASSEQGINQPQHF
TRBV9	TRBJ2-1	CASSQGDRGYNEQFF
TRBV5-1	TRBJ2-5	CASSPTVGETQYF
TRBV5-4	TRBJ1-1	CASSLKRHWNTEAFF
TRBV2	TRBJ2-7	CASSEDREQYF
TRBV4-1	TRBJ1-4	CASSQRIQGGTNEKLFF
TRBV27	TRBJ1-2	CASSFSRPAKSYTF
TRBV5-1	TRBJ1-1	CASSLLTENTEAFF
TRBV6-1	TRBJ1-1	CASSGLGNTEAFF
TRBV5-1	TRBJ1-2	CASSPGSVGYGYTF
TRBV6-5	TRBJ2-7	CASEPTGGYEQYF
TRBV2	TRBJ1-1	CASSHDNTEAFF
TRBV5-1	TRBJ2-2	CASFRDRESGELFF
TRBV5-1	TRBJ1-2	CASSLAGGQDYGYTF
TRBV18	TRBJ2-7	CASSFSHGLGAPTTYEQYF
TRBV5-1	TRBJ2-5	CASSTAGGAETQYF
TRBV18	TRBJ2-5	CASSPSQETQYF
TRBV5-1	TRBJ2-1	CASSPGLAESDEQFF
TRBV6-1	TRBJ1-1	CASSPTRSNTEAFF
TRBV19	TRBJ1-3	CASSDGAPGNTIYF
TRBV9	.	CASSVAPPEALSSYEQYF
TRBV30	TRBJ1-3	CAWSNPPGNTIYF
TRBV15	TRBJ1-2	CATSRDRQTSYGYTF
TRBV7-8	TRBJ1-2	CASSLSGAGGYTF
TRBV11-1	.	CASRSDRSDDEQYF
TRBV7-2	TRBJ1-5	CASSLVGGFRQPQHF
TRBV5-6	TRBJ1-2	CASSTTDDYTF
TRBV5-1	TRBJ1-2	CASSLEGRNIYGYTF
TRBV4-2	TRBJ1-5	CASSQDRNSNQPQHF
TRBV11-2	TRBJ2-7	CASSLAAYSYEQYF
TRBV7-6	TRBJ2-3	CASSLARSPDTQYF
TRBV21-1	TRBJ2-3	CASRSRDRGSYTQYF
TRBV5-4	TRBJ1-2	CASSLDRVYGYTF
TRBV10-3	TRBJ2-1	CAISSGGAYEQFF
TRBV7-8	TRBJ2-2	CASSLGVSGAGELFF